What follows describes a single T cell receptor beta chain. Its antigen is undetermined. Clones were sequenced by immunoSEQ multiplex PCR, and TCRdb holds only the in-frame ones, with some missing. The sample holds about 320,000 clones, about 86% seen once. This specimen belongs to a study of Ad26.COV2.S vaccination and SARS-CoV-2 variants. Whole-study results and caveats: It is possible that the TCR breadth and depth analyses underestimated the total T cell responses. Vaccine recipients had higher spike-specific TCR breadth than placebo recipients.

CDR3 length: 14 residues. The J segment lost 5 bases and the V segment lost 1 base, leaving 5 bases of the junction unmatched. Germline V gene lookup returns CDR1 LGHNA and CDR2 YSLEER. As for treatment: 15 to 20 received Ad26.COV2.S at low or high dose, single or two shots; roughly five received placebo; per-sample allocation not given. It was on day 63 after the first vaccine or placebo injection that samples were taken. The sample came from a Boston adult aged 18-55 years. The vaccine antigen was prefusion-stabilized Wuhan SARS-CoV-2 spike. This sequence was found in a person aged 18-65 years who received the Ad26.COV2.S COVID-19 vaccine or a placebo. Sequencing used peripheral blood, obtained in a trial of Ad26.COV2.S vaccine versus placebo. The chain carries TRBV4-3 and TRBJ2-7; 7 nucleotides agree with TRBD2. CDR3 coding DNA: TGCGCCAGCAGCCAAGCCTGGGGGGGAGACGAGCAGTACTTC. Its protein is CASSQAWGGDEQYF.